The clone carrying this T cell receptor (beta chain) was seen ten or more times. Trimming took 3 bases from V and 2 from J; bases not matched to a gene: 5. This CDR3 spans 15 amino acids. Germline V gives CDR1 SGDLS, CDR2 YYNGEE. This sample is drawn from a study of blood T cells in healthy people across ages. Study summary: About one barcoded beta molecule per two T cells was captured by template switching.

The authors ran a second PCR of roughly 6 to 11 cycles using a sample-barcoded 5' primer and a J-beta primer mix. TCRdb recomputed calls from the 5' RACE reads with MiXCR, one row per CDR3 protein. Among 900,000 to 950,000 distinct CDR3 sequences listed, just under 30% were seen once. Per sample, extraction of total RNA gave at least 6 micrograms in every case. These same records also appear under a second study, on T cells of mothers and their children.

The clonotype comes from a woman between 40 and 55 years old in good health. The chain uses TRBV9 and TRBJ2-3; the match to TRBD1 covers 8 bases. Sequencing used blood. As DNA, the CDR3 is TGTGCCAGCAGCGCCTCACAGGGGGTCACAGATACGCAGTATTTT. Protein sequence: CASSASQGVTDTQYF.